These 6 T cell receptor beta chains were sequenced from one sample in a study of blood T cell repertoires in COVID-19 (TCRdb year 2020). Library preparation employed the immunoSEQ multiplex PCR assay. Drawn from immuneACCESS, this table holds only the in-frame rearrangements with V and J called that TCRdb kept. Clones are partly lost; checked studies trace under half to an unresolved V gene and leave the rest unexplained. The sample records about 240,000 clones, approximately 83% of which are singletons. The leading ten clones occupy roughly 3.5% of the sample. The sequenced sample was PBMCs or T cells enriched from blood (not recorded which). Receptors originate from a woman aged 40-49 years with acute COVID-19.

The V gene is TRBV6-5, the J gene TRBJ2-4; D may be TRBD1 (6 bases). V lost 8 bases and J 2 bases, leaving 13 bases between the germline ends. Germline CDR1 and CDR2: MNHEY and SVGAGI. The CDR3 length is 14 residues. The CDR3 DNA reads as TGTGCCAGCCGACAGGCCCTATCCAAAAACATTCAGTACTTC. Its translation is CASRQALSKNIQYF.

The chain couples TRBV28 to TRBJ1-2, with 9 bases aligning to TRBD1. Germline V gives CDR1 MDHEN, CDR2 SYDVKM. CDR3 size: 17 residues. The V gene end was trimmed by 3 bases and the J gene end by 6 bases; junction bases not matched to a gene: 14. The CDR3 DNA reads TGTGCCAGCAGTTTCTTAAGTCTAGGACAGGGGATTAATGGCTACACCTTC. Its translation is CASSFLSLGQGINGYTF.

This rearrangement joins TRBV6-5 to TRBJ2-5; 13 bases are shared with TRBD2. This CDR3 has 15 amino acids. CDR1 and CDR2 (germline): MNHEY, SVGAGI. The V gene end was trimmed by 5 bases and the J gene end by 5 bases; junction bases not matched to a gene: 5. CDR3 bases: TGTGCCAGCAGTCCAGGACTAGCGGGAGTGGAGACCCAGTACTTC. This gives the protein CASSPGLAGVETQYF.

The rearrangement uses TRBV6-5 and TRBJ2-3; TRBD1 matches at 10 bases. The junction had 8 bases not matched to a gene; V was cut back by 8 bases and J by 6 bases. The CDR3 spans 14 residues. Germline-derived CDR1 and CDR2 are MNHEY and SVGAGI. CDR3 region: CASRGQGHWDTQYF. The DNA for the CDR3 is TGTGCCAGCCGGGGACAGGGGCACTGGGATACGCAGTATTTT.

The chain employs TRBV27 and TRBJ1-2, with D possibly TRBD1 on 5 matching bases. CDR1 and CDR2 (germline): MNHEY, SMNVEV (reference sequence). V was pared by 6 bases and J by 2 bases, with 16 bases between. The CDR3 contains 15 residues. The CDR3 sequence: CASRWDRDSNYGYTF. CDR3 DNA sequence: TGTGCCAGCAGGTGGGATCGAGACAGCAACTATGGCTACACCTTC.

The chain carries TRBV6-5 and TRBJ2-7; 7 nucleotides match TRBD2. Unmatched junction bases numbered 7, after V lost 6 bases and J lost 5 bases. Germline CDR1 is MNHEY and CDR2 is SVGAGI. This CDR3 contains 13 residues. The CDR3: CASRGGRIDEQYF. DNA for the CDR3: TGTGCCAGCAGAGGCGGGAGAATCGACGAGCAGTACTTC.